These T cell receptor beta chains were read from a single sample in a study of T-cell reconstitution after alpha-beta-depleted transplantation in children. TCRdb called the PCR reads again in MiXCR, with one record for every CDR3 protein. The sample lists 500,000 to 600,000 distinct CDR3 sequences, 25% to 30% seen once, with about a third in the top ten. The specimen comprised PBMCs, sampled before TCRalphabeta/CD19-depleted stem cell transplant. These TCRs come from a boy under two years old with Wiskott-Aldrich syndrome, due to receive a stem cell transplant. The CDR3 runs from the conserved cysteine through the conserved F or W. The D gene is left open where the match is weak. Some rows mark clone size as missing; the rest say once, few, many or name a class of expanded clone.

clone_size	v_call	d_call	j_call	cdr3_nt	cdr3_aa
NA	TRBV12-3/TRBV12-4	NA	TRBJ2-1	TGTGCCAGCAGTCCTCCCACTAGCCTCTCCTACAATGAGCAGTTCTTC	CASSPPTSLSYNEQFF
NA	TRBV6-1	TRBD1	TRBJ1-6	TGTGCCAGCAGCTGGACAGGGGGAGATTCACCCCTCCACTTT	CASSWTGGDSPLHF
NA	TRBV20-1	TRBD2	TRBJ2-1	TGCAGTGCTAGGACTAGCGGGAGGGCCCCTGAGCAGTTCTTC	CSARTSGRAPEQFF
NA	TRBV20-1	TRBD2	TRBJ2-3	TGCAGTGCTAGAGATCCCCTAGCGGGGGTCGGAGATACGCAGTATTTT	CSARDPLAGVGDTQYF
few	TRBV30	NA	TRBJ2-5	TGTGCCTGGAGTGTATACAGGGTGGTGGAAGAGACCCAGTACTTC	CAWSVYRVVEETQYF
NA	TRBV25-1	NA	TRBJ2-7	TGTGCCAGCAGTGCATCGACAGGGGGCAGCGCTAGCGGGAGCTCCTACGAGCAGTACTTC	CASSASTGGSASGSSYEQYF
few	TRBV29-1	NA	TRBJ2-1	TGCAGCGTGGGGGGCAAGCCGGGACATCTAGTTTGGAATGAGCAGTTCTTC	CSVGGKPGHLVWNEQFF
NA	TRBV15	NA	TRBJ2-7	TGTGCCACCAGCAGTCCTCGGTCATCGGGCGGGTACGAGCAGTACTTC	CATSSPRSSGGYEQYF
NA	TRBV5-1	NA	TRBJ2-1	TGCGCCAGCAGCTTGGTCCCAACAACTTCGGAGGGGAGCTCCTACAATGAGCAGTTCTTC	CASSLVPTTSEGSSYNEQFF
NA	TRBV12-3/TRBV12-4	TRBD1	TRBJ1-5	TGTGCCAGCAGGGGGACAGGGGATTATCAGCCCCAGCATTTT	CASRGTGDYQPQHF
NA	TRBV20-1	NA	TRBJ2-7	TGCAGTGCTAGAGTGACTTACGAGCAGTACTTC	CSARVTYEQYF
few	TRBV27	NA	TRBJ2-2	TGTGCCAGCAGTTTTCTCAGGGACCCGGTCGGGGAGCTGTTTTTT	CASSFLRDPVGELFF
few	TRBV28	TRBD1	TRBJ2-7	TGTGCCAGCACCGCCGGGGGACAGGGAAGGGACGAGCAGTACTTC	CASTAGGQGRDEQYF
few	TRBV7-2	TRBD1	TRBJ1-1	TGTGCCAGCAGCTTAGCTCCAGGGGGGAACACTGAAGCTTTCTTT	CASSLAPGGNTEAFF
NA	TRBV19	TRBD2	TRBJ2-1	TGTGCCAGTAGTAATGGGTCACTAGCGTTTAATGAGCAGTTCTTC	CASSNGSLAFNEQFF
NA	TRBV12-3/TRBV12-4	TRBD2	TRBJ2-7	TGTGCCAGCAGTTTAGGGGCAGCGGGATTTAGCTCCTACGAGCAGTACTTC	CASSLGAAGFSSYEQYF
NA	TRBV6-5	TRBD2	TRBJ2-7	TGTGCCAGCAGTTACTCTAGCGGGAGTTTCAAGCAGTACTTC	CASSYSSGSFKQYF
NA	TRBV6-1	NA	TRBJ2-5	TGTGCCAGCAGTGAATGGGCAGAGTTGGCGACCCAGTACTTC	CASSEWAELATQYF
NA	TRBV5-1	NA	TRBJ1-2	TGCGCCAGCAGCTTGAAAGGGGCGGAGGGCTACACCTTC	CASSLKGAEGYTF
few	TRBV9	NA	TRBJ2-2	TGTGCCAGCAGCGGTCCGGGACCCACGGCCGGGGAGCTGTTTTTT	CASSGPGPTAGELFF
NA	TRBV5-1	TRBD2	TRBJ2-1	TGCGCCAGCCATTGGCGGGAGGGCCGAGAAGAGCAGTTCTTC	CASHWREGREEQFF
NA	TRBV6-5	TRBD1	TRBJ1-1	TGTGCCAGCAGTTATGGGGCAGGACAGGCTAACACTGAAGCTTTCTTT	CASSYGAGQANTEAFF
NA	TRBV5-1	NA	TRBJ1-2	TGCGCCAGCAGCGAAGACCCACAGGTTCCTTCTGGCTACACCTTC	CASSEDPQVPSGYTF
NA	TRBV7-2	NA	TRBJ2-1	TGTGCCAGCAGCTTTCGGAGTACTAACAATGAGCAGTTCTTC	CASSFRSTNNEQFF
few	TRBV28	TRBD1	TRBJ1-5	TGTGCCAGCATTGGACAGGGGGGAGGACAGCCCCAGCATTTT	CASIGQGGGQPQHF
few	TRBV20-1	TRBD2	TRBJ2-1	TGCAGTGGTCTAGCGGGAGAAAGTGAGCAGTTCTTC	CSGLAGESEQFF
few	TRBV7-2	NA	TRBJ1-1	TGTGCCAGCAGCTCACACAGGGACACTGAAGCTTTCTTT	CASSSHRDTEAFF
few	TRBV25-1	NA	TRBJ2-6	TGTGCCAGCAGTATTGCCGGGGCCAACGTCCTGACTTTC	CASSIAGANVLTF
few	TRBV9	NA	TRBJ2-1	TGTGCCAGCAGCGTAGGAGGGCTAGCCGATGAGCAGTTCTTC	CASSVGGLADEQFF
NA	TRBV12-3/TRBV12-4	TRBD1	TRBJ2-7	TGTGCCAGCAGTAAGGACAGGGGGCACTACGAGCAGTACTTC	CASSKDRGHYEQYF
few	TRBV29-1	TRBD2	TRBJ2-1	TGCAGCGCATCACTAGCGGGAACCCGCAATGAGCAGTTCTTC	CSASLAGTRNEQFF
NA	TRBV20-1	TRBD2	TRBJ2-7	TGCAGTGCTAGAGATGCTAGCGGGACGTGGGAGCAGTACTTC	CSARDASGTWEQYF
few	TRBV5-1	NA	TRBJ2-4	TGCGCCAGCAGCTTGTCAGAAACTGTCAAAAACATTCAGTACTTC	CASSLSETVKNIQYF
NA	TRBV5-1	NA	TRBJ2-5	TGCGCCAGCACCCGGGACAACCAAGAGACCCAGTACTTC	CASTRDNQETQYF
NA	TRBV9	TRBD2	TRBJ2-5	TGTGCCAGCAGTATTAGCGGGACCGGCTTCGGGACCCAGTACTTC	CASSISGTGFGTQYF
few	TRBV28	NA	TRBJ2-5	TGTGCCAGCAGTTTAATCAGGGCGCAAGAGACCCAGTACTTC	CASSLIRAQETQYF
few	TRBV5-1	NA	TRBJ1-1	TGCGCCAGCAGCTTAGGGTCGGGAGGCCCGAACACTGAAGCTTTCTTT	CASSLGSGGPNTEAFF
few	TRBV20-1	TRBD2	TRBJ2-7	TGCAGTGCGGTAGCGGGTTCTGTCGAGCAGTACTTC	CSAVAGSVEQYF
NA	TRBV27	TRBD2	TRBJ2-4	TGTGCCAGCAGTTTACGAACGGGAGGGCCCAAAAACATTCAGTACTTC	CASSLRTGGPKNIQYF
once	TRBV4-2	NA	TRBJ1-2	TGTGCCAGCAGCCCCGCGGTAGTTGGCTACACCTTC	CASSPAVVGYTF
few	TRBV12-3/TRBV12-4	TRBD2	TRBJ2-7	TGTGCCAGCAGTTTAAGCCCGACTAGCGGGAGTTCCTACGAGCAGTACTTC	CASSLSPTSGSSYEQYF
NA	TRBV12-3/TRBV12-4	NA	TRBJ2-1	TGTGCCAGCAGTTTAAAGCGGGACAATGAGCAGTTCTTC	CASSLKRDNEQFF
few	TRBV3-1	NA	TRBJ2-1	TGTGCCAGCACCCGGGGAGTTTCCACGAATGAGCAGTTCTTC	CASTRGVSTNEQFF
NA	TRBV3-1	NA	TRBJ2-1	TGTGCCAGCAGCCAAGATAACCCCCGGGGCTTACAGCAGTTCTTC	CASSQDNPRGLQQFF
NA	TRBV12-3/TRBV12-4	TRBD2	TRBJ2-1	TGTGCCAGCAAGACAACCGGGACCCGGGAGGGGGGTGAGCAGTTCTTC	CASKTTGTREGGEQFF
NA	TRBV10-2	NA	TRBJ1-6	TGCGCCAGCAGCCACCGGGATACTTATAATTCACCCCTCCACTTT	CASSHRDTYNSPLHF
few	TRBV29-1	TRBD2	TRBJ2-2	TGCAGCGTTGCTGGAACTAGCGGGAGACCCGGGGAGCTGTTTTTT	CSVAGTSGRPGELFF
NA	TRBV7-6	TRBD2	TRBJ2-7	TGTGCCAGCAGCTTAAGCCCCGTGGGCGGGAGCTACGAGCAGTACTTC	CASSLSPVGGSYEQYF
NA	TRBV7-2	TRBD1	TRBJ2-5	TGTGCCAGCAGCCCCGGGACAGGGATACGACAAGAGACCCAGTACTTC	CASSPGTGIRQETQYF
NA	TRBV5-1	TRBD1	TRBJ2-7	TGCGCCAGCAGCTGGGGACAGGGGGCCCGGAACGAGCAGTACTTC	CASSWGQGARNEQYF
NA	TRBV5-1	TRBD2	TRBJ2-5	TGCGCCAGCAGCTTGAGTACTAGCGGGAGAGAGACCCAGTACTTC	CASSLSTSGRETQYF
few	TRBV29-1	NA	TRBJ2-3	TGCAGCGGCAACAGGGCGGATACGCAGTATTTT	CSGNRADTQYF
NA	TRBV7-9	NA	TRBJ1-2	TGTGCCAGCAGCTTTCAGGGGCACATGGATGGCTACACCTTC	CASSFQGHMDGYTF
NA	TRBV12-5	NA	TRBJ2-1	TGTGCTAGTAGCCGTCGGACGGAGCAGTTCTTC	CASSRRTEQFF
few	TRBV4-2	TRBD2	TRBJ2-1	TGTGCCAGCAGCCTAAGACTAGCGGGAGAAGAAGAGCAGTTCTTC	CASSLRLAGEEEQFF
NA	TRBV15	TRBD1	TRBJ2-1	TGTGCCACCAGCAGAGTTACAGGGGGCATATACAATGAGCAGTTCTTC	CATSRVTGGIYNEQFF
NA	TRBV5-8	NA	TRBJ1-1	TGTGCCAGCAGCTTCGAAGCAATGAACACTGAAGCTTTCTTT	CASSFEAMNTEAFF
NA	TRBV5-6	TRBD2	TRBJ2-2	TGTGCCAGCAGCTTGGTTAGCGGGGGGGAGCTGTTTTTT	CASSLVSGGELFF
NA	TRBV20-1	NA	TRBJ2-1	TGCAGTGCTCCTCTAACCAACTCCGGGAATGAGCAGTTCTTC	CSAPLTNSGNEQFF
once	TRBV15	NA	TRBJ2-2	TGTGCCACCAGCAGAGGACCGGGGGGCGCGGGGGAGCTGTTTTTT	CATSRGPGGAGELFF